Listed here is a single T cell receptor (beta chain). Its antigen is not identified. This record belongs to a study of post-analysis software for immune sequencing data. The library was made from cDNA and included unique molecular identifiers. T cells, roughly 0.9 to 11 million of them, yielded about 500,000 cDNA molecules. MiXCR, applied by TCRdb to the PCR reads, yields one record per CDR3 protein. The sample has 430,000 or so distinct CDR3 sequences, approximately 37% seen once; the top ten hold approximately 7.6%. Study-wide points: Among multiple sclerosis patients, normalized Chao1 diversity was significantly below that of controls. Under F measure analysis, samples from one preparation batch co-clustered strongly.

Sequenced sample: blood. The TCR was taken from a girl aged 2 to 9 with multiple sclerosis.

The CDR3 loop reads CASRPADRVKAFF. The CDR3 nucleotides read TGTGCCAGCAGACCTGCGGACAGGGTTAAGGCTTTCTTT. This chain uses TRBV7-2 with TRBJ1-1; TRBD1 matches 8 bases. Trimming removed 6 bases from V and 11 bases from J; junction bases left unmatched: 11. The CDR3 contains 13 residues. Germline V gene sequence: CDR1 SGHTA, CDR2 FQGNSA.